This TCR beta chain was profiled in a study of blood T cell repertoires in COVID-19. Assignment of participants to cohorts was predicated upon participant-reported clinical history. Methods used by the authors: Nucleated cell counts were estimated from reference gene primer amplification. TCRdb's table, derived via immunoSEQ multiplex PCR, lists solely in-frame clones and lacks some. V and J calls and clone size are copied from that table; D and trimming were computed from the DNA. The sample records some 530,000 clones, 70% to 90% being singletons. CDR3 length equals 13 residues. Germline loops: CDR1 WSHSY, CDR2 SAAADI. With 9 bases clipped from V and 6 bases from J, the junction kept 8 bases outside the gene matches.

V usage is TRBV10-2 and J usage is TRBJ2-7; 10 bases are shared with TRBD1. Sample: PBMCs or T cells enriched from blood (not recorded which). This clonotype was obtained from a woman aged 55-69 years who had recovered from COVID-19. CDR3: CARARDRGSEQYF. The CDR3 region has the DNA TGCGCCAGAGCCCGGGACAGGGGATCCGAGCAGTACTTC.